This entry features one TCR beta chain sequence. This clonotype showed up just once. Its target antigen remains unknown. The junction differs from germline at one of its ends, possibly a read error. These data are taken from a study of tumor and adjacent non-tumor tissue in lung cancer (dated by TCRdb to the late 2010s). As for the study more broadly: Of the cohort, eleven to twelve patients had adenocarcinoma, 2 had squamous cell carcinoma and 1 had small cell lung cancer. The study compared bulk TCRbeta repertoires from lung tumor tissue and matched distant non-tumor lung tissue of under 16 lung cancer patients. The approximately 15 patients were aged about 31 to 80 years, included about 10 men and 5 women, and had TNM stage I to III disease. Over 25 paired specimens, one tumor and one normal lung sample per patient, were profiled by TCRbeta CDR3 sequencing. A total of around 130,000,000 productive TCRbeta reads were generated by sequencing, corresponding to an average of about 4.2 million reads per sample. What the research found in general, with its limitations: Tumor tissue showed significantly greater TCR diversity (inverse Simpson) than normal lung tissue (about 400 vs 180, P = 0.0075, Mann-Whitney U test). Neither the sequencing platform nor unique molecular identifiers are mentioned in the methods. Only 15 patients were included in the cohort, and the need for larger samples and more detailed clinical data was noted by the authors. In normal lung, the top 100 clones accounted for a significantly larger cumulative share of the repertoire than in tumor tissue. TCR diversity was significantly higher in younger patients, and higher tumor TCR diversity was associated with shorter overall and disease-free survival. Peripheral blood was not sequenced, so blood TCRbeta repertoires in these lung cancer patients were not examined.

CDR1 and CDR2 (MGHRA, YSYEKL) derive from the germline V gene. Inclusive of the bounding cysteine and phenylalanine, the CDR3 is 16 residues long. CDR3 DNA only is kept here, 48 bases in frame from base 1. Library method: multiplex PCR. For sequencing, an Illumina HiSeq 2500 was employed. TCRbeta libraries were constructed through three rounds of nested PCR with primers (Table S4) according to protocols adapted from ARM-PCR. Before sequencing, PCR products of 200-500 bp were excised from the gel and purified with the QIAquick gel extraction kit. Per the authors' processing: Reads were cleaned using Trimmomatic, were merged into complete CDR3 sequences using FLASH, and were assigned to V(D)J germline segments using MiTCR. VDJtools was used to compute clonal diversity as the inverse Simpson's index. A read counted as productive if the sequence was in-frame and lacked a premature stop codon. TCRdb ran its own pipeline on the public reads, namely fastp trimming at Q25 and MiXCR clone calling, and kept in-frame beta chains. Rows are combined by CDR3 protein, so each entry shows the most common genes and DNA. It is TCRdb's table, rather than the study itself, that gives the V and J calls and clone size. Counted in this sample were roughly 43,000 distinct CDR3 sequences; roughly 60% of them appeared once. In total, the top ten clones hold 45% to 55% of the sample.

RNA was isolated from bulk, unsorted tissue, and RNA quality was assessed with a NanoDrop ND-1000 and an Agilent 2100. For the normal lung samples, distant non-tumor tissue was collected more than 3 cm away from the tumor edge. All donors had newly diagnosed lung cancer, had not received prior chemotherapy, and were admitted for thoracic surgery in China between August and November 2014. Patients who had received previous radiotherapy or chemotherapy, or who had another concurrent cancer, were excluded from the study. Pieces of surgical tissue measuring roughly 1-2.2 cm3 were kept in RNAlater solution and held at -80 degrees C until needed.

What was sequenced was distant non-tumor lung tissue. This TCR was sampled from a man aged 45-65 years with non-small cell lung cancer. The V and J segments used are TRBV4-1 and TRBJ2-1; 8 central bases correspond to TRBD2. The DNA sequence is TGCGCCAGCAGCCGACGGGAAGCGGGAGACCTCAATGAGCAGTCCTTC. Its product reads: CASSRREAGDLNEQSF.